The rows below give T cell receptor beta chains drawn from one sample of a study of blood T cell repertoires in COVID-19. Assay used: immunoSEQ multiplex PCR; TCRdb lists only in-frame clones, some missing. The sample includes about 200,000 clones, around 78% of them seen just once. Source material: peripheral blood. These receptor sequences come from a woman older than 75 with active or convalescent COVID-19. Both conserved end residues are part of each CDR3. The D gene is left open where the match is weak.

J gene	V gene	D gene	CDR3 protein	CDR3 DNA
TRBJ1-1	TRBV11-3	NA	CASSPGPDGGEAFF	TGTGCCAGCAGCCCAGGCCCAGACGGTGGGGAAGCTTTCTTT
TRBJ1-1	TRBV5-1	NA	CASSLQGSTEAFF	TGCGCCAGCAGCTTGCAGGGGAGCACTGAAGCTTTCTTT
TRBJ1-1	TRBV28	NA	CASSPPPGGGTEAFF	TGTGCCAGCAGTCCACCCCCGGGTGGTGGCACTGAAGCTTTCTTT
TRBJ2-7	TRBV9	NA	CASSVRDKPYEQYF	TGTGCCAGCAGCGTTAGGGACAAGCCCTACGAGCAGTACTTC
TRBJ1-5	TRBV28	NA	CASSLGHEQGRVKQPQHF	TGTGCCAGCAGTTTGGGTCATGAGCAGGGTCGGGTAAAGCAGCCCCAGCATTTT
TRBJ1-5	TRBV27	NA	CAAGPFSNQPQHF	TGTGCCGCGGGGCCCTTTAGCAATCAGCCCCAGCATTTT
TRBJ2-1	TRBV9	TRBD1	CASSVVGGVYNEQFF	TGTGCCAGCAGCGTAGTAGGGGGCGTTTACAATGAGCAGTTCTTC
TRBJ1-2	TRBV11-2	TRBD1	CASSATGGYGYTF	TGTGCCAGCAGCGCGACAGGGGGCTATGGCTACACCTTC
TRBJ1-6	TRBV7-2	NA	CASSTNRNSPLHF	TGTGCCAGCAGCACCAACAGGAATTCACCCCTCCACTTT
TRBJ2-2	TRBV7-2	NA	CASSLGGWREADTGELFF	TGTGCCAGCAGCTTAGGGGGGTGGAGGGAGGCGGACACCGGGGAGCTGTTTTTT
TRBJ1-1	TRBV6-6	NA	CASSWLNTEAFF	TGTGCCAGCAGTTGGCTGAACACTGAAGCTTTCTTT
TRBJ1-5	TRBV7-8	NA	CASSLTGLSNQPQHF	TGTGCCAGCAGCTTAACAGGGCTTAGCAATCAGCCCCAGCATTTT
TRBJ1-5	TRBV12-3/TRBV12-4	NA	CASGGGNNQPQHF	TGTGCCAGCGGGGGGGGGAATAATCAGCCCCAGCATTTT
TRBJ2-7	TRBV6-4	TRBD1	CASSDSIGDRVSYEQYF	TGTGCCAGCAGTGACTCCATTGGGGACAGGGTCTCCTACGAGCAGTACTTC
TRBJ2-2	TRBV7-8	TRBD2	CASSLALGGGSGELFF	TGTGCCAGCAGCTTAGCGTTGGGCGGGGGATCCGGGGAGCTGTTTTTT